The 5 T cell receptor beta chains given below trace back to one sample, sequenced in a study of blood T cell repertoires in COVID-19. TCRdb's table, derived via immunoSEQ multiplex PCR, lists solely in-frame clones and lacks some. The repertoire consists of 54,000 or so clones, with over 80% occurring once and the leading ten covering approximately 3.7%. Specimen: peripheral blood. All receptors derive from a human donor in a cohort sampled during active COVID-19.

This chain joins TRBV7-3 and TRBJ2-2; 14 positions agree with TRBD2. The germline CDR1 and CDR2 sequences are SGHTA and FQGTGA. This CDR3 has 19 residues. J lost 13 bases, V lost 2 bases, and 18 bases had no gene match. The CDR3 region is CASSLPGLAGVGYRVGLFF. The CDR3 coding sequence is TGTGCCAGCAGCTTACCGGGACTAGCGGGAGTGGGATACCGGGTCGGGCTGTTTTTT.

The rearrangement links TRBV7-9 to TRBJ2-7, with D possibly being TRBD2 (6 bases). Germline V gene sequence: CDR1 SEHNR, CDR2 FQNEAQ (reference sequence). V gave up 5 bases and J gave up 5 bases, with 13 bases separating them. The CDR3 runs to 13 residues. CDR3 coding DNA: TGTGCCAGCAGCCCCCGCTGGGGGGACGAGCAGTACTTC. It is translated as CASSPRWGDEQYF.

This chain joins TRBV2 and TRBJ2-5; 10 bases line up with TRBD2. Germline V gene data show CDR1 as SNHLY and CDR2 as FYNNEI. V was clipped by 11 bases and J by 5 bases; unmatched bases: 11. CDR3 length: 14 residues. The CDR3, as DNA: TGTGCCGGAGGAGCGGGAGGGCCAGGGGAGACCCAGTACTTC. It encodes CAGGAGGPGETQYF.

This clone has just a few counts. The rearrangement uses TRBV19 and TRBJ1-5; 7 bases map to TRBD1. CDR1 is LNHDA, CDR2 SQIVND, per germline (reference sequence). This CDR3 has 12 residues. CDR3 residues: CATGDSNQPQHF. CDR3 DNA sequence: TGTGCTACAGGGGATAGCAATCAGCCCCAGCATTTT.

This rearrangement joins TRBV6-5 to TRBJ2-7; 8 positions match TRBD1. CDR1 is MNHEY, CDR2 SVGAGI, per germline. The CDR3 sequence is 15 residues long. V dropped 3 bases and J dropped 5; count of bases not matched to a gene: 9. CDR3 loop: CASSYFDRGSHEQYF. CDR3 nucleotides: TGTGCCAGCAGTTATTTTGACAGGGGATCCCACGAGCAGTACTTC.